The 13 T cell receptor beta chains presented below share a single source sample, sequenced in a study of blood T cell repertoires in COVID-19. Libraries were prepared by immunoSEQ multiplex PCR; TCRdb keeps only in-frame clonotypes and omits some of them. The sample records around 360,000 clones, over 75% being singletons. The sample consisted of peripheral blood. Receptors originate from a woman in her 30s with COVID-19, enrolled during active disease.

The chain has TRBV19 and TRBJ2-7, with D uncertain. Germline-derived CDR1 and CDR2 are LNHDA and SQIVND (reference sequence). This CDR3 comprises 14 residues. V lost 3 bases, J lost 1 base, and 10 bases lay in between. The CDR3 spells CASSMGPSSYEQYF. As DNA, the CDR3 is TGTGCCAGTAGTATGGGCCCGAGTTCCTACGAGCAGTACTTC.

The CDR3 bases are TGTGCCAGCAGCGGGGGGACAGGGGATAATTCACCCCTCCACTTT. Its translation is CASSGGTGDNSPLHF. V and J are TRBV9 and TRBJ1-6, with TRBD1 matching 10 bases. After removal of 3 bases from V and 5 bases from J, the junction contained 2 bases not matched to a gene. The CDR3 contains 15 residues. Germline CDR1 and CDR2: SGDLS and YYNGEE.

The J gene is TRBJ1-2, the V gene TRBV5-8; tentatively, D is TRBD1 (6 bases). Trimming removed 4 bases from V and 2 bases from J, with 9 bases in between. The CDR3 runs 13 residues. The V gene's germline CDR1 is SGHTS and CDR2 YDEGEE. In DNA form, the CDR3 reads TGTGCCAGCAGCCCGAGGGGGAACTATGGCTACACCTTC. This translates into CASSPRGNYGYTF.

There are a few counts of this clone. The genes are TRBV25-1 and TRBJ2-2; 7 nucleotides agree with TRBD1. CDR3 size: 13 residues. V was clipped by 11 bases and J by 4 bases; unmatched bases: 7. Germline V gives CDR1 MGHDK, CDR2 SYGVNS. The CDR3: CASRDRATGELFF. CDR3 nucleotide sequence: TGTGCCTCCCGAGACAGGGCCACCGGGGAGCTGTTTTTT.

The CDR3, as DNA: TGTGCCAGTAGTAGGAGACAGGTCAATCAGCCCCAGCATTTT. This gives the protein CASSRRQVNQPQHF. The chain recombines TRBV19 with TRBJ1-5; D is possibly TRBD1 (6 bases). Germline CDR1 reads LNHDA; CDR2 reads SQIVND (reference sequence). Trimming pared 4 bases from V and 3 bases from J, leaving 10 bases between. This CDR3 is 14 amino acids long. Based on the CDR3 plus reference TRBV19 and TRBJ1-5, the full variable domain is DGGITQSPKYLFRKEGQNVTLSCEQNLNHDAMYWYRQDPGQGLRLIYYSQIVNDFQKGDIAEGYSVSREKKESFPLTVTSAQKNPTAFYLCASSRRQVNQPQHFGDGTRLSIL.

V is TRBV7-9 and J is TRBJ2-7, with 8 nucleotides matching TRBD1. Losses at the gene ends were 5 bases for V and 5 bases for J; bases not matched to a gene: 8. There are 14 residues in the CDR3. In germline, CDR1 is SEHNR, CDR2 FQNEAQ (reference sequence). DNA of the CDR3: TGTGCCAGCAGCCTCGGACAGGGCATCGACGAGCAGTACTTC. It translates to CASSLGQGIDEQYF.

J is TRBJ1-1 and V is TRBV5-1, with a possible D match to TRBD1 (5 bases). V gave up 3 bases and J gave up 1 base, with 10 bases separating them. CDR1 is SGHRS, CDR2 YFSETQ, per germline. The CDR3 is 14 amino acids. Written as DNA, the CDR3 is TGCGCCAGCAGCTACGCACAGGCGAACACTGAAGCTTTCTTT. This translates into CASSYAQANTEAFF.

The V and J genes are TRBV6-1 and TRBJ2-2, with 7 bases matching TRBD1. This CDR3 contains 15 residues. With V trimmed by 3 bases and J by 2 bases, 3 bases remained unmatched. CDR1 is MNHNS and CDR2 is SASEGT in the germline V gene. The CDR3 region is CASSETGKNTGELFF. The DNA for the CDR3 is TGTGCCAGCAGTGAGACAGGGAAAAACACCGGGGAGCTGTTTTTT.

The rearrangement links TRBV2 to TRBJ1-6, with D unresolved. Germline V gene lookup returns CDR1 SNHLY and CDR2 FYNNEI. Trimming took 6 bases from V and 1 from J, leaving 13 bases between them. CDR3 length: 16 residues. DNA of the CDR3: TGTGCCAGCAGGAGAGAGGGCGCATCCTATAATTCACCCCTCCACTTT. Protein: CASRREGASYNSPLHF.

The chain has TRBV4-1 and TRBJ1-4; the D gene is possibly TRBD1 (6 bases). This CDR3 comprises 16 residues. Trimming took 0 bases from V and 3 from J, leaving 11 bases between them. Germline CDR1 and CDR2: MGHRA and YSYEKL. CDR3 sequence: CASSQDSGGSNEKLFF. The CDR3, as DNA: TGCGCCAGCAGCCAAGATTCGGGGGGCTCTAATGAAAAACTGTTTTTT.

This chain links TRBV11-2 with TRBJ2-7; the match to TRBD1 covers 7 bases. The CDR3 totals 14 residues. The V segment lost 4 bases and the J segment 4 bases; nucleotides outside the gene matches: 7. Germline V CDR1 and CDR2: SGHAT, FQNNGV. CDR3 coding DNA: TGTGCCAGCAGCTCCTATACGGGACAGTACGAGCAGTACTTC. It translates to CASSSYTGQYEQYF.

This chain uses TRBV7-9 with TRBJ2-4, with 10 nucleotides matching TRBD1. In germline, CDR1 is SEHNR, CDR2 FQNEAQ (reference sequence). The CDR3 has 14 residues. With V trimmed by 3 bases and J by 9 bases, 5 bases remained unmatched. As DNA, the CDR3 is TGTGCCAGCAGCTTGGGACAGGGGATCGGCATTCAGTACTTC. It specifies CASSLGQGIGIQYF.

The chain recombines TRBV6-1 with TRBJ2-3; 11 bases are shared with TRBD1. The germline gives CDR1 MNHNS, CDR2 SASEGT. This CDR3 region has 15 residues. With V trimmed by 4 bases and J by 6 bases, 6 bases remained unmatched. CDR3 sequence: CASSGWDRGWDTQYF. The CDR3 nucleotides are TGTGCCAGCAGTGGTTGGGACAGGGGGTGGGATACGCAGTATTTT.